This T cell receptor (beta chain) was found in a study of cytomegalovirus exposure and HLA in healthy donors. Overall study context: An earlier analysis identified 100 million to 130 million unique TCR beta sequences in about 190 million T cells. Study-level findings and limits: Later work showed greater clonal expansion in HLA-associated TCR beta chains than in equally common others. Later on, a genetic analysis was performed. It linked a missense variant in DCLRE1C with V- and J-gene trimming of TCR beta. Later analysis reportedly placed an Asian-associated ancestry cluster below the approximately 700-donor mean in N-insertions.

PCR employed 60 Vbeta and 13 Jbeta primers. Here immunoSEQ multiplex PCR was the method, and the copy in TCRdb shows in-frame clones only, minus some. The table has 140,000 to 150,000 clones, around 79% seen once. From germline, CDR1 is LNHDA and CDR2 SQIVND (reference sequence). CDR3 length: 15 residues. The V gene lost 0 bases and the J gene lost 0 bases, with 8 bases spanning the gap. About this clone itself: Its matching antigen is unknown.

Sequences were obtained from PBMCs. The chain uses TRBV19 and TRBJ1-1; D remains unclear. This receptor was identified in a woman between 40 and 55 years old in good health and CMV-seropositive. The CDR3 loop is CASSIDRTVNTEAFF. CDR3 sequence (DNA): TGTGCCAGTAGTATAGATCGAACAGTGAACACTGAAGCTTTCTTT.